The rows below give T cell receptor beta chains drawn from one sample of a study of Tregs in tolerant kidney transplant recipients. The protocol was immunoSEQ multiplex PCR, while the TCRdb copy is restricted to in-frame clones and leaves out a portion. The sample holds hundreds of thousands of clones, roughly 84% seen once. The sequencing input was CD4+ T cells from blood. These receptors all stem from a human donor in good health. Both conserved end residues are part of each CDR3. Fields, in order: V gene, D gene, clone size, J gene, CDR3 protein, CDR3 DNA. The D gene is left open where the match is weak. Where a row states a size, it is once, few, many or the class of an expanded clone; other rows omit it.

TRBV5-1	.	.	TRBJ1-1	CASSIGLNTEAFF	TGCGCCAGCAGCATAGGACTGAACACTGAAGCTTTCTTT
TRBV27	TRBD2	once	TRBJ2-1	CASSFTQITSGVARGYNEQFF	TGTGCCAGCAGTTTCACCCAGATTACTAGCGGGGTCGCCCGGGGCTACAATGAGCAGTTCTTC
TRBV5-1	.	.	TRBJ2-7	CASSLEPLSSYEQYF	TGCGCCAGCAGCTTGGAGCCGCTGAGCTCCTACGAGCAGTACTTC
TRBV18	TRBD2	.	TRBJ2-5	CASSPRTSGTQETQYF	TGTGCCAGCTCACCACGGACTAGCGGGACGCAAGAGACCCAGTACTTC
TRBV11-3	.	.	TRBJ2-1	CASSLGRNEQFF	TGTGCCAGCAGCTTAGGTAGAAATGAGCAGTTCTTC
TRBV6-6	TRBD2	once	TRBJ2-7	CASSSTSGGSYEQYF	TGTGCCAGCAGTTCCACTAGCGGGGGTTCCTACGAGCAGTACTTC
TRBV11-3	TRBD2	.	TRBJ2-5	CASSSGGQETQYF	TGTGCCAGCAGTTCGGGGGGGCAAGAGACCCAGTACTTC
TRBV2	TRBD1	.	TRBJ2-7	CASSLTGGPYEQYF	TGTGCCAGCAGTCTAACAGGGGGTCCCTACGAGCAGTACTTC
TRBV5-1	TRBD2	.	TRBJ2-5	CASSSELAGTETQYF	TGCGCCAGCAGCTCCGAGCTAGCGGGCACAGAGACCCAGTACTTC
TRBV5-1	.	.	TRBJ2-2	CASSLGQVTGELFF	TGCGCCAGCAGCTTGGGACAGGTCACCGGGGAGCTGTTTTTT
TRBV27	TRBD1	.	TRBJ1-2	CASSPRGRDGGYTF	TGTGCCAGCAGTCCCAGGGGGCGCGATGGTGGCTACACCTTC
TRBV7-9	.	.	TRBJ2-3	CASSLDWGDGDTQYF	TGTGCCAGCAGCTTAGATTGGGGAGACGGAGATACGCAGTATTTT
TRBV7-6	.	.	TRBJ1-6	CASSFRSSYNSPLHF	TGTGCCAGCAGCTTTCGTAGCTCCTATAATTCACCCCTCCACTTT
TRBV6-5	TRBD1	.	TRBJ2-5	CASTTPAGTGVTQYF	TGTGCCAGCACAACACCAGCCGGGACAGGAGTGACCCAGTACTTC
TRBV5-4	TRBD2	.	TRBJ2-3	CASILSGGRSTDTQYF	TGTGCCAGCATTCTTAGCGGGGGGCGTAGCACAGATACGCAGTATTTT
TRBV4-1	.	.	TRBJ2-7	CASSQEERRQLYEQYF	TGCGCCAGCAGCCAAGAAGAAAGGAGACAGCTCTACGAGCAGTACTTC
TRBV5-1	TRBD2	.	TRBJ2-1	CASSRTSGSYNEQFF	TGCGCCAGCAGCCGGACTAGCGGGAGCTACAATGAGCAGTTCTTC
TRBV5-6	.	.	TRBJ2-1	CASSYRGGQRFF	TGTGCCAGCAGCTACCGGGGGGGACAGAGGTTCTTC
TRBV7-9	.	.	TRBJ1-1	CASSRTDTEAFF	TGTGCCAGCAGCCGGACAGACACTGAAGCTTTCTTT
TRBV5-8	TRBD1	.	TRBJ1-5	CASSPDRGRSNQPQHF	TGTGCCAGCAGCCCCGACAGGGGGCGAAGCAATCAGCCCCAGCATTTT
TRBV11-1	.	.	TRBJ2-7	CASAQVPQSSYEQYF	TGTGCCAGCGCTCAAGTCCCCCAAAGCTCCTACGAGCAGTACTTC
TRBV6-5	.	.	TRBJ2-7	CASSLRTGIVNEQYF	TGTGCCAGCAGCCTTCGAACAGGGATCGTAAACGAGCAGTACTTC
TRBV6-6	.	.	TRBJ1-1	CASSYSKNTEAFF	TGTGCCAGCAGTTACTCAAAGAACACTGAAGCTTTCTTT
TRBV15	.	.	TRBJ2-1	CATSRVPPNEQFF	TGTGCCACCAGCAGAGTACCCCCCAATGAGCAGTTCTTC
TRBV5-1	.	.	TRBJ2-3	CASSFSTDTQYF	TGCGCCAGCAGCTTCAGCACAGATACGCAGTATTTT
TRBV7-2	.	.	TRBJ1-1	CASSLSDRNTEAFF	TGTGCCAGCAGCCTATCGGACCGGAACACTGAAGCTTTCTTT
TRBV5-6	.	.	TRBJ1-5	CASSRFGGREQPQHF	TGTGCCAGCAGCCGTTTTGGGGGGCGAGAGCAGCCCCAGCATTTT
TRBV30	TRBD1	once	TRBJ2-1	CAWSRDRLGDEQFF	TGTGCCTGGAGTCGGGACAGGCTCGGAGATGAGCAGTTCTTC
TRBV4-1	.	few	TRBJ1-2	CASSRPEGRGDGYTF	TGCGCCAGCAGCCGGCCCGAGGGCAGGGGCGATGGCTACACCTTC
TRBV5-1	.	few	TRBJ1-1	CASSWGPPEEAFF	TGCGCCAGCAGCTGGGGCCCCCCGGAGGAAGCTTTCTTT
TRBV19	.	once	TRBJ1-5	CASSMGRENQPQHF	TGTGCCAGTAGTATGGGCAGGGAGAACCAGCCCCAGCATTTT
TRBV5-6	.	.	TRBJ1-5	CASSFRQFSNQPQHF	TGTGCCAGCAGCTTTAGGCAGTTTAGCAATCAGCCCCAGCATTTT
TRBV5-1	.	.	TRBJ1-1	CASSLAEAYPITEAFF	TGCGCCAGCAGCTTGGCCGAGGCTTACCCAATCACTGAAGCTTTCTTT
TRBV18	.	.	TRBJ1-3	CASSPLAGNTIYF	TGTGCCAGCTCACCATTAGCTGGAAACACCATATATTTT
TRBV4-1	TRBD1	.	TRBJ2-5	CASSSLQGIGETQYF	TGCGCCAGCAGCAGCTTACAGGGGATTGGAGAGACCCAGTACTTC
TRBV9	TRBD2	.	TRBJ2-2	CASSPSGANTGELFF	TGCGCCAGCAGCCCCAGCGGGGCGAACACCGGGGAGCTGTTTTTT
TRBV5-4	.	.	TRBJ1-1	CASSLQGNTEAFF	TGTGCCAGCAGCTTGCAGGGGAACACTGAAGCTTTCTTT
TRBV4-1	TRBD1	.	TRBJ2-4	CASSQRQGWENIQYF	TGCGCCAGCAGCCAACGACAGGGATGGGAAAACATTCAGTACTTC
TRBV5-1	TRBD2	.	TRBJ2-3	CASSSNSGRATDTQYF	TGCGCCAGCAGCTCAAATAGCGGGAGGGCCACAGATACGCAGTATTTT
TRBV6-1	.	.	TRBJ2-4	CASSEGFRGRVIQYF	TGTGCCAGCAGTGAAGGGTTTAGGGGGAGGGTCATTCAGTACTTC
TRBV10-3	TRBD1	.	TRBJ2-7	CAISSLTGTGEQYF	TGTGCCATCAGCAGTCTGACAGGGACGGGCGAGCAGTACTTC
TRBV30	.	.	TRBJ1-5	CAWSPGLLSNQPQHF	TGTGCCTGGTCCCCGGGACTCCTAAGCAATCAGCCCCAGCATTTT
TRBV9	.	.	TRBJ2-2	CASSVVGQTSTGELFF	TGTGCCAGCAGCGTAGTGGGACAAACGAGCACCGGGGAGCTGTTTTTT
TRBV19	.	.	TRBJ1-5	CASSIDWDANNQPQHF	TGTGCCAGTAGTATAGATTGGGATGCCAACAATCAGCCCCAGCATTTT
TRBV5-1	.	.	TRBJ2-3	CASRGWGTDTQYF	TGCGCCAGCAGGGGATGGGGCACAGATACGCAGTATTTT
TRBV10-2	.	.	TRBJ2-1	CATSVRENEQFF	TGCGCCACCTCGGTGAGGGAAAATGAGCAGTTCTTC
TRBV18	.	.	TRBJ2-1	CASSPSGANYNEQFF	TGTGCCAGCTCACCATCTGGCGCGAACTACAATGAGCAGTTCTTC
TRBV5-1	TRBD1	few	TRBJ2-7	CASSLTGQGAVRQYF	TGCGCCAGCAGCTTGACGGGACAGGGGGCTGTTAGGCAGTACTTC
TRBV4-1	TRBD2	.	TRBJ2-1	CASSHPRLAGAYIPYNEQFF	TGCGCCAGCAGCCACCCCAGACTAGCGGGAGCATATATACCCTACAATGAGCAGTTCTTC
TRBV6-1	.	.	TRBJ1-1	CASSEVRGETEAFF	TGTGCCAGCAGTGAAGTCAGGGGAGAGACTGAAGCTTTCTTT